These 21 T cell receptor beta chains share one sample of origin, sequenced in a study of blood T cells in healthy people across ages. Next came a second PCR, run for about 7 to 12 cycles, which used a sample-barcoded 5' primer along with a J-beta primer mix. TCRdb itself ran the 5' RACE reads through MiXCR, one entry per CDR3 protein. Of 600,000 to 850,000 distinct CDR3 sequences listed, about 42% were seen once; the top ten hold 20% to 25%. The sample consisted of blood. These receptors were obtained from a woman aged 60-70 years in good health.

This clonotype has only a few counts. V gene TRBV7-2 combines with J gene TRBJ2-3, with 10 bases aligning to TRBD2. Germline CDR1 SGHTA, CDR2 FQGNSA. V gave up 4 bases and J gave up 2 bases; unmatched junction bases: 9. The CDR3 contains 17 residues. CDR3 in DNA: TGTGCCAGCAGCTCAGTAGCGGGGGGAACCTCCACAGATACGCAGTATTTT. Protein sequence: CASSSVAGGTSTDTQYF. The whole variable domain, remainder taken from reference TRBV7-2 and TRBJ2-3, is GAGVSQSPSNKVTEKGKDVELRCDPISGHTALYWYRQSLGQGLEFLIYFQGNSAPDKSGLPSDRFSAERTGGSVSTLTIQRTQQEDSAVYLCASSSVAGGTSTDTQYFGPGTRLTVL.

This clonotype was seen a handful of times. The gene calls are TRBV20-1 and TRBJ2-1, with TRBD2 matching over 10 bases. V trimming: 4 bases; J trimming: 7 bases; junction bases outside the gene matches: 7. Germline lookup yields CDR1 DFQATT and CDR2 SNEGSKA (reference sequence). This CDR3 is 14 amino acids long. The CDR3 region is CSATSGSRGNEQFF. The DNA for the CDR3 is TGCAGTGCTACTAGCGGGAGTCGGGGGAATGAGCAGTTCTTC.

This clonotype has more than one count but fewer than ten. This chain links TRBV5-8 with TRBJ2-1, with D perhaps matching TRBD1 (6 bases). Germline CDR1 is SGHTS and CDR2 is YDEGEE. This CDR3 has 16 amino acids. Trimming removed 4 bases from V and 2 bases from J, with 16 bases in between. This chain's CDR3 is CASSLAGTPAYNEQFF. The CDR3 DNA reads as TGTGCCAGCAGCCTAGCCGGGACACCAGCCTACAATGAGCAGTTCTTC.

For the CDR3, the DNA is TGTGCCAGCAGGAATTGGGGGACAGGGAAGACAGATACGCAGTATTTT. Translation: CASRNWGTGKTDTQYF. The chain uses TRBV7-9 and TRBJ2-3; 9 bases agree with TRBD1. The germline V gene encodes CDR1 SEHNR and CDR2 FQNEAQ (reference sequence). Trimming at V came to 6 bases and at J to 3 bases, leaving 10 bases not matched to a gene. This CDR3 contains 16 residues.

The rearrangement links TRBV30 to TRBJ1-2; 7 positions match TRBD1. The junction had 5 bases not matched to a gene; V was cut back by 2 bases and J by 8 bases. The CDR3 runs 12 residues. Germline V gene lookup returns CDR1 GTSNPN and CDR2 SVGIG (reference sequence). The CDR3 sequence is CAWSMGQMGYTF. The CDR3 nucleotides are TGTGCCTGGAGTATGGGACAGATGGGCTACACCTTC.

This clonotype appeared many times. The rearrangement links TRBV7-8 to TRBJ2-1; tentatively, D is TRBD1 (6 bases). Germline CDR1 reads SGHVS; CDR2 reads FQNEAQ. The V and J ends lost 5 bases and 5 bases respectively, with 10 bases between them. The CDR3 loop spans 13 amino acids. The CDR3 here is CASSRGQNNEQFF. The CDR3 nucleotides read TGTGCCAGCAGCCGAGGACAGAACAATGAGCAGTTCTTC.

The chain employs TRBV9 and TRBJ2-3, with 14 bases that match TRBD2. V lost 4 bases and J lost 2; bases outside the gene matches: 15. There are 20 residues in the CDR3. CDR1 SGDLS and CDR2 YYNGEE come from the germline V gene. CDR3 DNA: TGTGCCAGCAGCCCTCACTCGGGGACTAGCGGGGGAACCTTCACAGATACGCAGTATTTT. Translating gives CASSPHSGTSGGTFTDTQYF.

This clonotype was observed many times. V is TRBV20-1 and J is TRBJ2-3, with D tentatively TRBD1 or TRBD2 (5 bases each). CDR3 size: 14 residues. Looked up from germline, CDR1 is DFQATT and CDR2 is SNEGSKA (reference sequence). The V end lost 5 bases, the J end lost 4 bases, and 16 bases lay between the germline ends. CDR3 DNA sequence: TGCAGTGCTGTCAGGGTTCGGGGCTCAGATACGCAGTATTTT. Translation gives CSAVRVRGSDTQYF.

This clonotype was seen only a few times. The chain employs TRBV9 and TRBJ1-1, with D possibly matching TRBD1 (5 bases). CDR3 length: 16 amino acids. Germline V gene sequence: CDR1 SGDLS, CDR2 YYNGEE. Trimming pared 0 bases from V and 1 base from J, leaving 13 bases between. CDR3 residues: CASSVGTRATNTEAFF. The CDR3 DNA sequence: TGTGCCAGCAGCGTAGGTACCAGGGCTACGAACACTGAAGCTTTCTTT.

The chain has TRBV4-2 and TRBJ2-1, with TRBD2 identical over 11 bases. Germline trimming cut 0 bases from V and 7 bases from J; bases unmatched to any gene: 14. Germline V gene lookup returns CDR1 LGHNA and CDR2 YNFKEQ. The CDR3 runs to 19 residues. CDR3 DNA: TGTGCCAGCAGCCAAGATCAGCCCTTCGGTAGCGGGGGGGCAAATGAGCAGTTCTTC. Protein product: CASSQDQPFGSGGANEQFF.

Only one count was recorded for this clonotype. The V call is TRBV6-2 or TRBV6-3, the J call TRBJ2-4; tentative D call: TRBD2 (5 bases). Germline V gene lookup returns CDR1 MNHEY and CDR2 SVGEGT. The germline V and J ends were trimmed by 0 bases and 9 bases, with 18 bases remaining between them. The length of the CDR3 is 16 residues. The CDR3: CASSYSGDRFSGIQYF. The CDR3 bases are TGTGCCAGCAGTTACTCCGGGGATAGGTTTTCGGGCATTCAGTACTTC.

The rearrangement links TRBV7-9 to TRBJ2-2; the D is unclear. Germline CDR1 is SEHNR and CDR2 is FQNEAQ (reference sequence). CDR3 size: 13 residues. The V and J ends lost 2 bases and 6 bases respectively, with 7 bases between them. CDR3 sequence (DNA): TGTGCCAGCAGCTTATTAGTGTCCGGGGAGCTGTTTTTT. Amino acid sequence: CASSLLVSGELFF.

This chain's CDR3 is CSANKGARETQYF. Written as DNA, the CDR3 is TGCAGTGCAAATAAGGGGGCTCGGGAGACCCAGTACTTC. The rearrangement links TRBV20-1 to TRBJ2-7; 7 bases line up with TRBD1. Gene TRBJ2-5 matches the end of the DNA better, so the J call may be wrong. CDR1 is DFQATT, CDR2 SNEGSKA, per germline (reference sequence). This CDR3 region has 13 residues.

This chain connects TRBV5-1 to TRBJ2-5; D is unclear. The J call may be wrong; the DNA end is better matched by TRBJ2-7. The CDR3 covers 19 residues. Germline V gives CDR1 SGHRS, CDR2 YFSETQ. The CDR3 DNA sequence: TGCGCCAGCAGCCAATCAGTGTGGAAAACAAGGGAAAAAACCTACGAGCAGTACTTC. Translation gives CASSQSVWKTREKTYEQYF.

CDR3 nucleotides: TGTGCCAGCAGCTTAGAGGGAGCGGGGCCGAAGAGCTACGAGCAGTACTTC. It codes for CASSLEGAGPKSYEQYF. The chain uses TRBV7-2 and TRBJ2-7, with TRBD2 identical over 7 bases. Germline V gene sequence: CDR1 SGHTA, CDR2 FQGNSA. This CDR3 has 17 amino acids. With V trimmed by 1 base and J by 3 bases, 12 bases remained unmatched.

This clonotype has a count of ten or more. The chain couples TRBV7-6 to TRBJ2-1, with D uncertain. The ends were cut back, 2 bases at V and 10 bases at J, with 15 bases in the middle. The germline V gene has CDR1 SGHVS and CDR2 FNYEAQ. The CDR3 sequence is 14 residues long. The CDR3, as DNA: TGTGCCAGCAGCTTACCCAACCCTAGTGACGAGCAGTTCTTC. Its protein is CASSLPNPSDEQFF.

This sequence joins TRBV4-2 and TRBJ2-5, with 9 bases identical to TRBD1. This CDR3 region has 14 residues. V dropped 3 bases and J dropped 5; count of bases not matched to a gene: 4. Germline-derived CDR1 and CDR2 are LGHNA and YNFKEQ. The CDR3 loop is CASSQGQGPETQYF. Here the CDR3 DNA reads TGTGCCAGCAGCCAGGGACAGGGTCCGGAGACCCAGTACTTC.

In its sample, this clonotype was seen a few times. This chain joins TRBV10-1 and TRBJ1-1, with 8 positions matching TRBD1. CDR3 length: 13 amino acids. Germline V gives CDR1 WNHNN, CDR2 SYGVQD (reference sequence). Trimming cost V 4 bases and J 5 bases; bases outside gene matches: 3. The CDR3 loop is CASSAQGATEAFF. The CDR3 nucleotides are TGCGCCAGCAGTGCTCAGGGGGCAACTGAAGCTTTCTTT.

The sample holds many counts of this clonotype. The gene calls are TRBV7-2 and TRBJ1-2, with unresolved D. Germline CDR1 and CDR2: SGHTA and FQGNSA. This CDR3 has 12 residues. V was shortened by 3 bases and J by 3 bases, with 5 bases between the two germline ends. The CDR3 is CASSFGDYGYTF. CDR3 DNA: TGTGCCAGCAGCTTCGGGGACTATGGCTACACCTTC.

The chain couples TRBV20-1 to TRBJ2-4; D is unclear. The V and J ends lost 4 bases and 4 bases respectively, with 11 bases between them. Germline CDR1 is DFQATT and CDR2 is SNEGSKA (reference sequence). CDR3 length: 13 residues. The chain's CDR3 is CSAKIYTKNIQYF. CDR3 DNA sequence: TGCAGTGCTAAAATCTACACGAAAAACATTCAGTACTTC.

This clonotype was observed a few times. The chain has TRBV7-2 and TRBJ2-1; 8 bases fit TRBD1. Near its end, the DNA agrees better with TRBJ2-7, so the J call may be wrong. The CDR3 is made up of 16 amino acids. The germline V gene encodes CDR1 SGHTA and CDR2 FQGNSA. The CDR3 reads CASSLPSRDRYNEQYF. Here the CDR3 DNA reads TGTGCCAGCAGCTTACCGTCCCGGGACAGGTACAATGAGCAGTACTTC.